This TCR beta chain was retrieved from a study of blood T cell repertoires in COVID-19. Study summary: T cells, B-cell-depleted T cells, or PBMCs supplied cDNA or gDNA.

Original data processing: Amplifying reference gene primers gave estimates of nucleated cell counts. The repertoire was sequenced with immunoSEQ multiplex PCR; TCRdb's copy has only in-frame clones and lacks some. Clone size and the V and J calls come from that table; the DNA yielded D and trimming. Counted here are 140,000 to 150,000 clones, 78% occurring once; the ten biggest clones make up around 6%. The V and J ends lost 8 bases and 4 bases respectively, with 15 bases between them. CDR3 length: 14 amino acids. In assigning cohorts, the study relied on participant-reported clinical history. The study counted Cohort 3 donors as recovered given two negative PCRs, clearance, or symptom resolution.

The sample consisted of PBMCs or T cells enriched from blood (not recorded which). This clonotype was obtained from a woman between 45 and 65 years old who had recovered from COVID-19. The gene calls are TRBV23-1 and TRBJ1-5; D gene uncertain. TRBV23-1 qualifies as an ORF whose function is uncertain. CDR3 DNA sequence: TGCGCCAGCCGCCCGGGAGAGTCAAATCAGCCCCAGCATTTT. It yields the protein CASRPGESNQPQHF.